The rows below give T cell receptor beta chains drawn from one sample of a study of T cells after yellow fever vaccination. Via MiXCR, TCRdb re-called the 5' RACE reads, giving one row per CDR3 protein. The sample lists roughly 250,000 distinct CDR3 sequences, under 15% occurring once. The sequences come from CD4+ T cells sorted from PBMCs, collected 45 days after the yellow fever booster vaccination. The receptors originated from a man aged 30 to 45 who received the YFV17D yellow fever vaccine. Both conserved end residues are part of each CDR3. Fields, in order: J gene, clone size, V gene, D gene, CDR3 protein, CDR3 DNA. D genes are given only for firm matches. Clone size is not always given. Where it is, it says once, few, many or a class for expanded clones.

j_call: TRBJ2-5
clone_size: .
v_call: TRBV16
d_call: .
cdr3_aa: CASSRDTWYQETQYF
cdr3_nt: TGTGCCAGCAGCCGGGACACTTGGTACCAAGAGACCCAGTACTTC

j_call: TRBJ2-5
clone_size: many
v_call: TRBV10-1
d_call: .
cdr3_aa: CASRGPGTQYF
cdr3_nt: TGCGCCAGCAGAGGGCCAGGCACCCAGTACTTC

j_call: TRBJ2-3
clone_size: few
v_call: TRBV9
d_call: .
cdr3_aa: CASSAVGFTDTQYF
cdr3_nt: TGTGCCAGCAGCGCAGTAGGGTTCACAGATACGCAGTATTTT

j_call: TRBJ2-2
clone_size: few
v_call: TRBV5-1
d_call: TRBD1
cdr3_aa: CASSLAPADRGIITGELFF
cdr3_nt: TGCGCCAGCAGCTTGGCACCAGCTGACAGGGGCATTATTACCGGGGAGCTGTTTTTT

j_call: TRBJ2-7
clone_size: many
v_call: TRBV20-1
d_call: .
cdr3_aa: CSASRREARYEQYF
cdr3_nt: TGCAGTGCTAGCCGGAGAGAGGCCCGCTACGAGCAGTACTTC

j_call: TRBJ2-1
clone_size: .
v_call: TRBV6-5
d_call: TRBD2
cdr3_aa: CASSSSSGSSYNEQFF
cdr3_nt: TGTGCCAGCAGTTCATCTAGCGGGAGCTCCTACAATGAGCAGTTCTTC

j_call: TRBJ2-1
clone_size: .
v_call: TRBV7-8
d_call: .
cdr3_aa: CASSLRQGINEQFF
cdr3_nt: TGTGCCAGCAGCCTCCGCCAGGGAATCAATGAGCAGTTCTTC

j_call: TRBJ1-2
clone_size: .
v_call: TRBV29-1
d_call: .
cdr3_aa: CSVTQTGSYGYTF
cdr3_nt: TGCAGCGTTACACAAACAGGGAGCTATGGCTACACCTTC

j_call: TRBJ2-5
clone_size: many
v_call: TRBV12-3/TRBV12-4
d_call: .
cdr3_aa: CASSSTIRETQYF
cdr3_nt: TGTGCCAGCAGTTCAACGATCCGGGAGACCCAGTACTTC

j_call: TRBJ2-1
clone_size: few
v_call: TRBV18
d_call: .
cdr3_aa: CASSPGIVYNEQFF
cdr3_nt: TGTGCCAGCTCACCAGGAATCGTCTACAATGAGCAGTTCTTC

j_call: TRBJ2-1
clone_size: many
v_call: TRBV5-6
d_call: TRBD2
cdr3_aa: CASSYPTSGIENEQFF
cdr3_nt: TGTGCCAGCAGCTACCCGACTAGCGGGATCGAAAATGAGCAGTTCTTC

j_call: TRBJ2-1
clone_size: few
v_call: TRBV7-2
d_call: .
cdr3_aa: CASSLVWGTYNEQFF
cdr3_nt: TGTGCCAGCAGCTTAGTCTGGGGGACTTACAATGAGCAGTTCTTC

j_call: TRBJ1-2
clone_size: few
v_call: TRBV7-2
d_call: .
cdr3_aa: CASSHPTAQGGYTF
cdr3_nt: TGTGCCAGCAGCCACCCGACGGCCCAGGGTGGCTACACCTTC

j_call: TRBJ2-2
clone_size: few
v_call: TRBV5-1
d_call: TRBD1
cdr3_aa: CASSYRTGITGELFF
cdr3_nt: TGCGCCAGCAGCTACCGGACAGGGATCACCGGGGAGCTGTTTTTT

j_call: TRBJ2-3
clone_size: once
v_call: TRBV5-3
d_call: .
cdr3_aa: CAMSPTGSFGTDTQYF
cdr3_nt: TGTGCCATGAGCCCCACCGGGTCCTTCGGCACAGATACGCAGTATTTT

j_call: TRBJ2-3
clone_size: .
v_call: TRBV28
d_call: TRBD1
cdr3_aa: CASSSPGGRTQYF
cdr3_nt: TGTGCCAGCAGTTCCCCAGGGGGCCGGACGCAGTATTTT

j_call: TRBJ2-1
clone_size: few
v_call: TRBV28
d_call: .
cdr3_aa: CASSFPRGTPFF
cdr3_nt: TGTGCCAGCAGTTTTCCGCGGGGAACTCCGTTCTTC

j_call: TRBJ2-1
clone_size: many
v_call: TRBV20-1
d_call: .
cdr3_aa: CSARAGAPSEQQFF
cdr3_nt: TGCAGTGCTAGAGCAGGGGCCCCCTCGGAACAGCAGTTCTTC

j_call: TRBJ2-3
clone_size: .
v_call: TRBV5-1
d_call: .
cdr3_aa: CASAGEDKQYF
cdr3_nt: TGCGCCAGCGCAGGGGAAGATAAGCAGTATTTT

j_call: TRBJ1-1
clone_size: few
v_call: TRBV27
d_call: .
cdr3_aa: CASSLSGGTPAFF
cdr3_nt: TGTGCCAGCAGTTTATCAGGGGGGACACCAGCTTTCTTT

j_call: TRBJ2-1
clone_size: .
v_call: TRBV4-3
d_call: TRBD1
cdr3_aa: CASSQDRGQIYNEQFF
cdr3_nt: TGCGCCAGCAGCCAAGACAGGGGGCAGATATACAATGAGCAGTTCTTC

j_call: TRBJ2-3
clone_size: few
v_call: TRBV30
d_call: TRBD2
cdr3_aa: CAWEVGGASDTQYF
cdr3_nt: TGTGCCTGGGAGGTCGGGGGGGCGTCCGATACGCAGTATTTT

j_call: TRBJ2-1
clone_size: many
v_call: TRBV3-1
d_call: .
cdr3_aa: CASSHNDNEQFF
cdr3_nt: TGTGCCAGCAGCCACAACGACAATGAGCAGTTCTTC

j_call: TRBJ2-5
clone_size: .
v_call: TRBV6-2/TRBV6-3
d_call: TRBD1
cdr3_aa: CASTDRGQGRETQYF
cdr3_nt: TGTGCCAGCACGGACAGGGGGCAAGGTCGCGAGACCCAGTACTTC